Listed here are 2 T cell receptor beta chains from one sample, sequenced in a study of CD8 T cells in Susac syndrome. RNA amounts of roughly 0.45 to 1 ug underwent reverse transcription with random hexamers. MiXCR, run by TCRdb on the immunoSEQ multiplex PCR reads, gives a single entry per CDR3 protein. The profile shows some 150,000 distinct CDR3 sequences, roughly 96% of them singletons. The source material was CD8+ T cells from PBMCs. The source is a human donor with multiple sclerosis.

As regards this clonotype: At one of its ends the junction is not consistent with the germline gene, which may arise from a read error. This rearrangement joins TRBV7-7 to TRBJ2-5, with D perhaps TRBD1 (6 bases). Per the germline V gene, CDR1 is SSHAT and CDR2 is FNYEAQ (reference sequence). This CDR3 spans 15 amino acids. CDR3 bases: TGTGCTAGCAGCCGCCTCCGGGACACCCAAGAGACCCAGTACTTC. Amino acids: CASSRLRDTQETQYF. Using reference TRBV7-7 and TRBJ2-5 for the parts outside the CDR3, the full variable domain is GAGVSQSPRYKVTKRGQDVTLRCDPISSHATLYWYQQALGQGPEFLTYFNYEAQPDKSGLPSDRFSAERPEGSISTLTIQRTEQRDSAMYRCASSRLRDTQETQYFGPGTRLLVL.

This chain uses TRBV2 with TRBJ2-7, with 9 nucleotides matching TRBD2. In germline, CDR1 is SNHLY, CDR2 FYNNEI. V lost 6 bases to trimming and J lost 2 bases; unmatched junction nucleotides: 5. The CDR3 sequence is 14 residues long. CDR3 sequence (DNA): TGTGCCAGCAGCAGCGGGAGGCTCACCTACGAGCAGTACTTC. It encodes CASSSGRLTYEQYF. Full variable domain (missing parts from reference TRBV2 and TRBJ2-7): EPEVTQTPSHQVTQMGQEVILRCVPISNHLYFYWYRQILGQKVEFLVSFYNNEISEKSEIFDDQFSVERPDGSNFTLKIRSTKLEDSAMYFCASSSGRLTYEQYFGPGTRLTVT.